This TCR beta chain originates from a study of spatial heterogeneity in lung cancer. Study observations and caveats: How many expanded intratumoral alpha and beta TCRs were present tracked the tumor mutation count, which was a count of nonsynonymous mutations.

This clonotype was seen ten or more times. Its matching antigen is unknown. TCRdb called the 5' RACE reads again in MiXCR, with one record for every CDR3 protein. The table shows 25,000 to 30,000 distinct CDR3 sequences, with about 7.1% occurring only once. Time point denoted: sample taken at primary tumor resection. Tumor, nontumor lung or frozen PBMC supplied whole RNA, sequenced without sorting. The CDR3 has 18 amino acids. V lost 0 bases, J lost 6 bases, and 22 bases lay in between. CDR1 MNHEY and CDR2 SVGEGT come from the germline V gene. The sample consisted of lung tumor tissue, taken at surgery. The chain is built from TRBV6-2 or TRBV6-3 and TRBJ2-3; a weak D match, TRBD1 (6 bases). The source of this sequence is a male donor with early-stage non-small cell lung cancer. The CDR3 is CASSYSNIQGYFCDTQYF. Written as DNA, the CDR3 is TGTGCCAGCAGTTACTCGAATATCCAGGGGTACTTTTGTGATACGCAGTATTTT.